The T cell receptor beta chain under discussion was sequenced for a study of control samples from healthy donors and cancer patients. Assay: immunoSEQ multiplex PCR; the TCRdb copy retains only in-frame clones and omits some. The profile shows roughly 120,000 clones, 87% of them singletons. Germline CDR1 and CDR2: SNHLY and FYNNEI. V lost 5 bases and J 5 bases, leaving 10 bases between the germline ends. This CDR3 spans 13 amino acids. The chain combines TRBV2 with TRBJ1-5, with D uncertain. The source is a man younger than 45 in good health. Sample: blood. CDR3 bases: TGTGCCAGCAGTTCGGATGTCTATCAGCCCCAGCATTTT. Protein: CASSSDVYQPQHF.